This T cell receptor (beta chain) was recovered during a study of blood T cell repertoires in COVID-19. Across the whole study: The United States, Italy and Spain were the sources of the acute and convalescent COVID-19 samples. The cDNA or gDNA used as material had been derived from T cells, B-cell-depleted T cells, or PBMCs.

The CDR3 is 14 amino acids. V was clipped by 1 base and J by 5 bases, with 11 bases between them. Germline V gene sequence: CDR1 SGHTA, CDR2 FQGTGA. Authors' analysis steps: Estimation of nucleated cell counts was performed using reference gene primer amplification. Clones were read by immunoSEQ multiplex PCR, and TCRdb kept only the in-frame ones, dropping some. V, J and clone size derive from that table, while D and trimming were established from the DNA sequence. This table holds some 370,000 clones, about 89% found once. This receptor was obtained from a middle-aged man with acute or convalescent COVID-19. The chain uses TRBV7-3 and TRBJ1-1; TRBD1 might be the D (6 bases). The sample taken for sequencing was peripheral blood. The DNA of the CDR3 is TGTGCCAGCAGCTTAATGCGGGGGCCTACTGAAGCTTTCTTT. This translates into CASSLMRGPTEAFF.